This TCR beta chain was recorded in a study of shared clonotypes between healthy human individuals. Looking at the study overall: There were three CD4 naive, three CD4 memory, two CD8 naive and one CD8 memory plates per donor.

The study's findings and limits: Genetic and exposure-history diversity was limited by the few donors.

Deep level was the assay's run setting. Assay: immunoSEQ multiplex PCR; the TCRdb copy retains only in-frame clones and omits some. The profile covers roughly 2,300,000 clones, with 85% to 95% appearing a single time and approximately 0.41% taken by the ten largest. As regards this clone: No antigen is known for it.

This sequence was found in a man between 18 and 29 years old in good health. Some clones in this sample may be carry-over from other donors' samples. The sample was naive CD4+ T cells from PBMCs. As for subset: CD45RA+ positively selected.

The CDR3 protein is CATGGGTGGPYEQYF. In DNA form, the CDR3 reads TGTGCCACTGGGGGAGGGACAGGGGGACCCTACGAGCAGTACTTC. The chain recombines TRBV10-3 with TRBJ2-7, with 11 positions matching TRBD1. The V and J ends lost 10 bases and 2 bases, in that order; junction bases with no gene match: 10. Looked up from germline, CDR1 is ENHRY and CDR2 is SYGVKD. This CDR3 has 15 residues.